This T cell receptor beta chain was found in a study of cytotoxic CD8 clonotypes in ibrutinib-treated CLL. Findings and limits, study-wide: The clonality rise at ibrutinib response reflected private clonotype expansion. Timing of sampling differed between sustained-remission and progressing patients. Researchers report that baseline clonality outpaced age-matched healthy donors and tracked circulating CD8+ T-cell counts. An increase in clonality occurred at ibrutinib response, followed by a return toward baseline at progression.

The table came from immunoSEQ multiplex PCR; TCRdb's copy has only in-frame clones and leaves some out. The sample carries some 200,000 clones, 65% to 80% recorded once. CDR3 length: 13 amino acids. V was cut by 0 bases and J by 5 bases, with 9 bases left in between. Germline V gene lookup returns CDR1 SGDLS and CDR2 YYNGEE. About this clone itself: Its target is unknown.

Sequences were derived from PBMCs, sampled after 12 months of ibrutinib treatment. The chain employs TRBV9 and TRBJ2-7; D may be TRBD1 or TRBD2 (5 bases each). The receptor comes from a human donor with chronic lymphocytic leukemia. As DNA, the CDR3 is TGTGCCAGCAGCGTAGGGGGGAGCGACGAGCAGTACTTC. Amino acids: CASSVGGSDEQYF.